The rows below give T cell receptor beta chains drawn from one sample of a study of tumor-infiltrating lymphocytes in localized non-small cell lung cancer. The protocol was immunoSEQ multiplex PCR, while the TCRdb copy is restricted to in-frame clones and leaves out a portion. The sample has about 24,000 clones; about three fifths are singletons. The sample comprised lung tumor tissue. The receptors shown here come from a human donor with non-small cell lung cancer. The CDR3 runs from the conserved cysteine through the conserved F or W. The D gene is left open where the match is weak. For some rows the clone size is stated as once, few or many, or as a class when expanded; others skip it.

v_call	clone_size	j_call	d_call	cdr3_aa	cdr3_nt
TRBV10-3	-	TRBJ1-3	-	CAISRDSRNTIYF	TGTGCCATCAGCCGGGACTCTCGAAACACCATATATTTT
TRBV5-4	few	TRBJ2-1	-	CASSLDNPSYNEQFF	TGTGCCAGCAGCTTGGACAACCCCTCCTACAATGAGCAGTTCTTC
TRBV28	-	TRBJ1-4	-	CASSLGRDTEKLFF	TGTGCCAGCAGTTTGGGCCGGGACACTGAAAAACTGTTTTTT
TRBV5-1	-	TRBJ2-5	TRBD2	CASSLETSGEETQYF	TGCGCCAGCAGCTTGGAGACTAGCGGGGAAGAGACCCAGTACTTC
TRBV7-3	-	TRBJ2-5	TRBD1	CASSRGTGPNVETQYF	TGTGCCAGCAGCCGAGGGACAGGCCCGAATGTAGAGACCCAGTACTTC
TRBV7-9	-	TRBJ1-4	-	CASSLSQGSNEKLFF	TGTGCCAGCAGCTTAAGTCAGGGGTCTAATGAAAAACTGTTTTTT
TRBV6-1	medium-sized	TRBJ2-7	TRBD2	CASRRAGPNQGEQYF	TGTGCCAGCAGGCGAGCGGGACCCAATCAGGGCGAGCAGTACTTC
TRBV5-1	-	TRBJ2-3	TRBD2	CASSLAWAREWGDTQYF	TGCGCCAGCAGCTTGGCCTGGGCGCGGGAGTGGGGTGATACGCAGTATTTT
TRBV5-4	-	TRBJ2-1	TRBD2	CASSSRTSWDNEQFF	TGTGCCAGCAGCTCTCGGACTAGTTGGGACAATGAGCAGTTCTTC
TRBV27	medium-sized	TRBJ2-5	-	CASSFLNWGTQYF	TGTGCCAGCAGTTTTTTGAACTGGGGGACCCAGTACTTC
TRBV19	-	TRBJ1-5	-	CASSSRGQYNQPQHF	TGTGCCAGTAGTTCTCGTGGACAGTACAATCAGCCCCAGCATTTT
TRBV30	-	TRBJ1-6	TRBD1	CAWSVNRGNSPLHF	TGTGCCTGGAGTGTAAACAGGGGCAATTCACCCCTCCACTTT
TRBV19	-	TRBJ2-5	TRBD2	CASSSGLAGGSETQYF	TGTGCCAGTAGCTCCGGACTAGCGGGAGGATCAGAGACCCAGTACTTC
TRBV6-1	-	TRBJ1-2	-	CASRPARETFGYTF	TGTGCCAGCAGGCCGGCCAGGGAGACTTTTGGCTACACCTTC
TRBV7-2	-	TRBJ2-2	-	CASSSVAGTGELFF	TGTGCCAGCAGCTCCGTGGCCGGAACCGGGGAGCTGTTTTTT
TRBV6-1	-	TRBJ2-1	TRBD2	CASQREGEQFF	TGTGCCAGTCAGAGGGAGGGTGAGCAGTTCTTC
TRBV11-2	-	TRBJ2-3	TRBD2	CASSLVRVAGTDTQYF	TGTGCCAGCAGCTTAGTGAGGGTAGCGGGGACGGATACGCAGTATTTT
TRBV30	-	TRBJ2-2	TRBD1	CAWSGQGAGELFF	TGTGCCTGGAGTGGACAGGGCGCCGGGGAGCTGTTTTTT
TRBV18	-	TRBJ2-5	-	CASSVSPGAEETQYF	TGTGCCAGCTCAGTCAGCCCGGGCGCGGAAGAGACCCAGTACTTC
TRBV6-1	-	TRBJ2-2	-	CASSAFPFTGELFF	TGTGCCAGCAGCGCCTTTCCCTTCACCGGGGAGCTGTTTTTT
TRBV10-3	-	TRBJ2-7	TRBD1	CAISQQGPSYEQYF	TGTGCCATCAGCCAACAGGGGCCCTCCTACGAGCAGTACTTC
TRBV7-9	-	TRBJ1-2	TRBD1	CASSYHDRASGYTF	TGTGCCAGCAGCTACCATGACAGGGCAAGCGGCTACACCTTC
TRBV6-6	-	TRBJ1-5	-	CASSYSGGVSNQPQHF	TGTGCCAGCAGTTACTCAGGGGGTGTGAGCAATCAGCCCCAGCATTTT
TRBV7-3	-	TRBJ2-7	TRBD2	CASSPRGAGASYEQYF	TGTGCCAGCAGCCCCCGAGGAGCGGGAGCCTCCTACGAGCAGTACTTC